This T cell receptor (beta chain) appears in the sequencing data of a study of response to subunit inactivated influenza vaccine. V dropped 5 bases and J dropped 6 bases, with 5 bases sitting between them. Germline CDR1 reads DFQATT; CDR2 reads SNEGSKA (reference sequence). There are 10 residues in the CDR3. TCRdb independently ran MiXCR on the RT-PCR reads; one entry per CDR3 protein. The sample includes fewer than 350,000 distinct CDR3 sequences, 20% to 25% of them seen just once. This clonotype has ten or more counts. Its antigen is unknown. The study's findings and limits: The authors put forward the suggestion that each seasonal influenza vaccination may bring in only a limited number of new T cells.

The specimen comprised PBMCs from blood, sampled about 20 months after vaccination. The V and J genes are TRBV20-1 and TRBJ1-5; D is ambiguous. This TCR came from a man between 45 and 75 years old who received an inactivated influenza vaccine. Written as DNA, the CDR3 is TGCAGTGCTGGGATTCAGCCCCAGCATTTT. Protein: CSAGIQPQHF.